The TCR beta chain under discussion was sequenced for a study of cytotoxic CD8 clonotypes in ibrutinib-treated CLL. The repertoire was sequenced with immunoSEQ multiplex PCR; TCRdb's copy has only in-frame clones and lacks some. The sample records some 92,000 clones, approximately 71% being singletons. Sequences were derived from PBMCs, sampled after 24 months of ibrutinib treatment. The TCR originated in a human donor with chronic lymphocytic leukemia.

The CDR3 region is CASSSGLGGLYF. For the CDR3, the DNA is TGCGCCAGCAGCTCCGGCCTTGGGGGCTTGTATTTT. The V gene is TRBV5-1, the J gene TRBJ2-3; TRBD1 might be the D (6 bases). The CDR3 sequence is 12 residues long. Germline CDR1 SGHRS, CDR2 YFSETQ. V shed 3 bases and J shed 14 bases, with 16 bases lying between them.